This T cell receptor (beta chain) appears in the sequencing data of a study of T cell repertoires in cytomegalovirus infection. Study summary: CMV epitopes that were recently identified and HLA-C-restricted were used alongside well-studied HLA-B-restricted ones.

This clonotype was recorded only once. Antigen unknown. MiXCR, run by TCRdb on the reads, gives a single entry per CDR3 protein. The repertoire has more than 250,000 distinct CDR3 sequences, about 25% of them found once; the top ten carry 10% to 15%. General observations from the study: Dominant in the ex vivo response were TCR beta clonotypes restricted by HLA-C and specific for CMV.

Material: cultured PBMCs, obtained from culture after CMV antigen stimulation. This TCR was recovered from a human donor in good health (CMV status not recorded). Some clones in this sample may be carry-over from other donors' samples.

The CDR3 spells CSAVGEGGRTDTQYF. In DNA form, the CDR3 reads TGCAGTGCAGTGGGGGAAGGGGGTAGGACAGATACGCAGTATTTT. The chain carries TRBV20-1 and TRBJ2-3, with D maybe TRBD1 (6 bases). Germline CDR1 and CDR2: DFQATT and SNEGSKA (reference sequence). Trimming took off 6 bases at V and 3 bases at J, with 19 bases between the two ends. The CDR3 has 15 residues.